This T cell receptor beta chain derives from a study of shared clonotypes between healthy human individuals. This clone has only a few counts. The data were produced by immunoSEQ multiplex PCR, yet TCRdb's version contains in-frame clones alone and is incomplete. The table shows about 490,000 clones, with 79% occurring only once. The germline V gene encodes CDR1 SGHVS and CDR2 FQNEAQ. The CDR3 is 14 amino acids. Trimming stripped 8 bases from V and 0 bases from J, with 10 bases between. This sequence joins TRBV7-8 and TRBJ1-4; perhaps TRBD1 as D (6 bases). Sequenced: PBMCs. The clonotype was recovered from a woman in her forties in good health. Some clones in this sample may be carry-over from other donors' samples. The CDR3 spells CASGRGSTNEKLFF. The CDR3, as DNA: TGTGCCAGCGGCAGGGGATCAACTAATGAAAAACTGTTTTTT.